This T cell receptor beta chain came from a study of cytomegalovirus exposure and HLA in healthy donors. Primers included in the PCR were 60 Vbeta and 13 Jbeta primers. Assay used: immunoSEQ multiplex PCR; TCRdb lists only in-frame clones, some missing. This sample's clone table lists 100,000 to 150,000 clones. From germline, CDR1 is GTSNPN and CDR2 SVGIG (reference sequence). The CDR3 extends over 13 amino acids. Trimming at V came to 3 bases and at J to 3 bases, leaving 4 bases not matched to a gene. About this clone itself: Other DNA sequences in this specimen translate into the identical CDR3.

The material sequenced was PBMCs. This clonotype was obtained from a man aged 18 to 35 in good health and CMV-seronegative. The chain is built from TRBV30 and TRBJ2-5, with 7 bases matching TRBD2. CDR3 region: CAWSVREKETQYF. The DNA of the CDR3 is TGTGCCTGGAGCGTGCGGGAGAAAGAGACCCAGTACTTC. Based on the CDR3 plus reference TRBV30 and TRBJ2-5, the full variable domain is SQTIHQWPATLVQPVGSPLSLECTVEGTSNPNLYWYRQAAGRGLQLLFYSVGIGQISSEVPQNLSASRPQDRQFILSSKKLLLSDSGFYLCAWSVREKETQYFGPGTRLLVL.